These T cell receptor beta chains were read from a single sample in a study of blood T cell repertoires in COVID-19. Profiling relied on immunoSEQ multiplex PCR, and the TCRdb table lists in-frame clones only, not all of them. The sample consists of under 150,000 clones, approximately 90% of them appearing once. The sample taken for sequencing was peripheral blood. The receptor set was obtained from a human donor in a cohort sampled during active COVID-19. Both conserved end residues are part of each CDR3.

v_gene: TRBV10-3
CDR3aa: CAIGSWTSGINEQFF

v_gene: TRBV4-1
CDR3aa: CASSPLGLLSSYEQYF

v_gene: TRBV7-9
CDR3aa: CASSLGQREETDTQYF

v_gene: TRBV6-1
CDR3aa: CASSEQTGHSPLHF

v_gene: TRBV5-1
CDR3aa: CASSRDRAGNEQFF

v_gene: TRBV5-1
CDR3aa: CASSLRTAGGGYTF

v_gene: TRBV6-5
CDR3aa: CASSTGPTNEKLFF

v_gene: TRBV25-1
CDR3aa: CASSSSGTGHYEQYF

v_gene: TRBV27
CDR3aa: CATRRSSYNEQFF

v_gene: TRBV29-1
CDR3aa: CSVEARDRGYEQYF

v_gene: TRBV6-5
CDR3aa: CASRTGIINTEAFF

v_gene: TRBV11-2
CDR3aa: CASSNIAGWGTDTQYF

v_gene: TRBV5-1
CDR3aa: CASSPGTGKAFF

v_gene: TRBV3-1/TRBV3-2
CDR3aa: CASSPRPGEEQYF

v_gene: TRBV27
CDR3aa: CATKGLADREQYF

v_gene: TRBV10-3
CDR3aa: CAINQGADNEQFF

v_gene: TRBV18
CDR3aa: CASSETGTGVFEQYF

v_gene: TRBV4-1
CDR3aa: CASSPRDRGESEAFF

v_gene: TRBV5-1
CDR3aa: CASSFSGTGADNEQFF

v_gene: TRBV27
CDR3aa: CASKNRDWDYEQYF

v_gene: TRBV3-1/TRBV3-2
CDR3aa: CASSQERARETQYF

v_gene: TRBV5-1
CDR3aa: CASSGIPDRVSGELFF

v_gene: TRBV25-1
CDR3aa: CASSESGEFYGYTF

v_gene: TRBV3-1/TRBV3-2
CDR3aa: CASSQEWTVGTDTQYF

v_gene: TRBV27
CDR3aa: CASSLSGPSSYNEQFF

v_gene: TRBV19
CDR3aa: CASRIAGGTGELFF

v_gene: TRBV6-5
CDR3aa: CAITKGQLLYGYTF

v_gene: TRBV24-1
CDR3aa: CATSDTGSEVDPGELFF

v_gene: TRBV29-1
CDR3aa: CSAEGGPGNTIYF

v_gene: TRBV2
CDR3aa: CASKIGGGQPQHF

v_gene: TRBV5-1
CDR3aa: CASSLVPASYEQYF

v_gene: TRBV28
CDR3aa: CASSFLRSEQFF

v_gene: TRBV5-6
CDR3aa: CASSAGLSGRAETQYF

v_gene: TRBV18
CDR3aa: CASSPIRGNFGYTF

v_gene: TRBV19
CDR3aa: CASRGRKLSYNEQFF

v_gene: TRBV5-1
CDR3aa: CASSPNQQGFYTF

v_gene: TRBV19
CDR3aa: CASRGFNQPQHF

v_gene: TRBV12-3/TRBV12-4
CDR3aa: CASSLGRQGVILF

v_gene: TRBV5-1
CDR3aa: CASSLGQGRYDEQYF

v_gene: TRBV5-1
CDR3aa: CASSLEGQRYGYTF

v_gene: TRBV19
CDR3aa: CASSSRGRGNTGELFF

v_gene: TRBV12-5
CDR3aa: CASAPDSDYGYTF

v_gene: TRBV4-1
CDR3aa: CASSQNTGSSGNTIYF

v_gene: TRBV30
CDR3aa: CAWSAGKRYLNTEAFF

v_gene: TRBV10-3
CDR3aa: CAIREQGRETQYF

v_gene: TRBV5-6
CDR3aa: CASSERNSNQPQHF

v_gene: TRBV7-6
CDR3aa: CASSLEGQDDQPQHF

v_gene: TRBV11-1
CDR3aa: CASSPTGWEDSPLHF

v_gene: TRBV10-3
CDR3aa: CAIRRAGSSGSYNEQFF

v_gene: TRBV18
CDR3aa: CASSPHRGGASEQFF

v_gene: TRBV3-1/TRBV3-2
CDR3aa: CASSQDLSGGTGRYQETQYF

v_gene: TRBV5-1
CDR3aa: CASSSGGGTDTQYF

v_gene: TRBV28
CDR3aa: CASSLAGETQYF

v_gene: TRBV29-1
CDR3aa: CSVEQGLQETQYF

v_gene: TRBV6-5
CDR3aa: CASIAGKNYEQYF

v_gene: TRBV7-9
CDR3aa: CASSPNGYTF

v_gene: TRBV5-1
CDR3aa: CASSQTIGVYRPEAFF

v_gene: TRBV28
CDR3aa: CATKTGPSGEQYF